These 14 T cell receptor beta chains originate from one sample sequenced in a study of T cell changes during pregnancy in multiple sclerosis. The table came from immunoSEQ multiplex PCR; TCRdb's copy has only in-frame clones and leaves some out. Here the sample spans approximately 43,000 clones, just under 95% being singletons. The sample consisted of CD8+ T cells from peripheral blood mononuclear cells, taken after pregnancy. Every receptor here comes from a female donor with multiple sclerosis, enrolled in a pregnancy study.

The chain uses TRBV9 and TRBJ2-1, with a weak D call TRBD1 (5 bases). Germline V gene sequence: CDR1 SGDLS, CDR2 YYNGEE. The CDR3 is made up of 12 amino acids. V was cut by 6 bases and J by 6 bases, with 10 bases left in between. CDR3 coding DNA: TGTGCCAGCATCGGACACGGCAATGAGCAGTTCTTC. It specifies CASIGHGNEQFF.

V usage is TRBV7-3 and J usage is TRBJ2-2; D is unclear. The CDR3 has 15 residues. V was trimmed by 4 bases and J by 3 bases, leaving 12 bases between them. The V gene's germline CDR1 is SGHTA and CDR2 FQGTGA. The CDR3 bases are TGTGCCAGCAGCTCCCAACCAGTGGACACCGGGGAGCTGTTTTTT. It codes for CASSSQPVDTGELFF. Using reference TRBV7-3 and TRBJ2-2 for the parts outside the CDR3, the full variable domain is GAGVSQTPSNKVTEKGKYVELRCDPISGHTALYWYRQSLGQGPEFLIYFQGTGAADDSGLPNDRFFAVRPEGSVSTLKIQRTERGDSAVYLCASSSQPVDTGELFFGEGSRLTVL.

This clone has a single count. The chain combines TRBV5-1 with TRBJ2-5; 8 nucleotides align to TRBD2. Germline assignment: CDR1 SGHRS and CDR2 YFSETQ. V shed 2 bases, J shed 3 bases, and the junction held 3 bases outside the gene matches. The CDR3 runs to 14 residues. CDR3 coding DNA: TGCGCCAGCAGCTTTAGCGGGGTGGAAGAGACCCAGTACTTC. Encoded protein: CASSFSGVEETQYF.

This sequence joins TRBV29-1 and TRBJ2-3; 7 bases line up with TRBD2. This CDR3 contains 17 residues. The germline V gene has CDR1 SQVTM and CDR2 ANQGSEA. V trimming: 0 bases; J trimming: 3 bases; junction bases outside the gene matches: 12. The CDR3 reads CSVEDPLLGEGTDTQYF. As DNA, the CDR3 is TGCAGCGTTGAAGATCCTCTTTTGGGGGAGGGAACAGATACGCAGTATTTT.

The chain combines TRBV9 with TRBJ2-1; weak D call: TRBD2 (5 bases). The germline CDR1 and CDR2 sequences are SGDLS and YYNGEE. This CDR3 comprises 16 residues. The germline V and J ends were trimmed by 0 bases and 5 bases, with 15 bases remaining between them. In nucleotides, the CDR3 is TGTGCCAGCAGCGTAGGCGGAGGCAGGACGAACAATGAGCAGTTCTTC. Amino acids: CASSVGGGRTNNEQFF.

The genes are TRBV7-2 and TRBJ1-2, with D maybe TRBD1 (5 bases). Germline CDR1 and CDR2: SGHTA and FQGNSA. Trimming shortened V by 4 bases and J by 0 bases, and 9 bases separated the two germline ends. CDR3 size: 14 residues. The DNA of the CDR3 is TGTGCCAGCAGCTCGACAGTCACTAACTATGGCTACACCTTC. It is translated as CASSSTVTNYGYTF.

This clone was found once. The chain couples TRBV7-9 to TRBJ2-1; 9 bases are shared with TRBD2. Trimming removed 5 bases from V and 5 bases from J; junction bases left unmatched: 7. Germline V gives CDR1 SEHNR, CDR2 FQNEAQ (reference sequence). The CDR3 covers 15 residues. CDR3 amino acids: CASSHSGSPHNEQFF. In nucleotides, the CDR3 is TGTGCCAGCAGCCATAGCGGGAGCCCTCACAATGAGCAGTTCTTC.

The J gene is TRBJ1-6, the V gene TRBV6-1; D unresolved. The germline V gene has CDR1 MNHNS and CDR2 SASEGT. The CDR3 loop spans 14 amino acids. V lost 5 bases and J 7 bases, leaving 12 bases between the germline ends. The CDR3 DNA reads as TGTGCCAGCAGTTCCAGCGGAGAGAATTCACCCCTCCACTTT. Translated, it gives CASSSSGENSPLHF.

V gene TRBV4-2 combines with J gene TRBJ2-5; TRBD2 matches 8 bases. V shed 2 bases and J 4 bases; nucleotides not matched to a gene: 6. CDR1 and CDR2 from the germline V gene are LGHNA and YNFKEQ. The CDR3 contains 15 residues. This chain's CDR3 is CASSQWSGGAETQYF. The CDR3 region has the DNA TGTGCCAGCAGCCAATGGTCCGGGGGGGCAGAGACCCAGTACTTC.

This chain links TRBV2 with TRBJ2-2; D is possibly TRBD2 (6 bases). This CDR3 has 15 residues. The V gene lost 6 bases and the J gene lost 1 base, with 12 bases spanning the gap. The germline CDR1 and CDR2 sequences are SNHLY and FYNNEI. DNA for the CDR3: TGTGCCAGCAGCTCTGGGAGGAGGAACACCGGGGAGCTGTTTTTT. It translates to CASSSGRRNTGELFF.

The chain combines TRBV28 with TRBJ2-1; 7 bases are a match to TRBD2. Germline trimming cut 4 bases from V and 15 bases from J; bases unmatched to any gene: 9. Germline CDR1 MDHEN, CDR2 SYDVKM. The CDR3 runs to 12 residues. Written as DNA, the CDR3 is TGTGCCAGCAGTTCGACTAGCCCCACACGGTTCTTC. Residues: CASSSTSPTRFF.

The CDR3 nucleotides are TGTGCCAGCAGCTTAGACCTAGCGGGACGACCTTCCTACAATGAGCAGTTCTTC. It translates to CASSLDLAGRPSYNEQFF. This chain joins TRBV7-2 and TRBJ2-1, with 9 nucleotides matching TRBD2. The CDR3 consists of 18 residues. Germline V gene data show CDR1 as SGHTA and CDR2 as FQGNSA. V dropped 1 base and J dropped 1; count of bases not matched to a gene: 8. Supplemented by reference TRBV7-2 and TRBJ2-1, the full variable domain reads GAGVSQSPSNKVTEKGKDVELRCDPISGHTALYWYRQSLGQGLEFLIYFQGNSAPDKSGLPSDRFSAERTGGSVSTLTIQRTQQEDSAVYLCASSLDLAGRPSYNEQFFGPGTRLTVL.

The CDR3 DNA is TGTGCCAGCATCAAGGAGGACAGACAAGAGACCCAGTACTTC. Amino acid sequence: CASIKEDRQETQYF. V usage is TRBV7-9 and J usage is TRBJ2-5, with a tentative D call TRBD1 (6 bases). V lost 7 bases to trimming and J lost 2 bases, with 14 bases between them. Germline V gene data show CDR1 as SEHNR and CDR2 as FQNEAQ (reference sequence). There are 14 residues in the CDR3.

This chain's CDR3 is CASSLWAGGTYEQYF. CDR3 sequence (DNA): TGCGCCAGCAGCTTGTGGGCAGGGGGAACCTACGAGCAGTACTTC. The genes are TRBV5-1 and TRBJ2-7; 7 bases are a match to TRBD1. J lost 2 bases, V lost 1 base, and 6 bases had no gene match. CDR3 length equals 15 residues. CDR1 SGHRS and CDR2 YFSETQ come from the germline V gene.